These 11 T cell receptor beta chains came from one sample sequenced in a study of OX40 agonist ivuxolimab in advanced cancers. Only in-frame clones appear in the TCRdb table, and some are missing; sequencing was by immunoSEQ multiplex PCR. The table records about 82,000 clones, about 90% of them present only once. The sample was CD4+ or CD8+ T cells sorted from blood, taken in a trial of the OX40 agonist ivuxolimab. The receptors were gathered from an adult with an advanced solid tumor such as melanoma, head and neck, liver or kidney cancer.

V usage is TRBV4-1 and J usage is TRBJ2-7; TRBD1 matches 10 bases. Germline V gene sequence: CDR1 MGHRA, CDR2 YSYEKL. V shed 2 bases, J shed 6 bases, and the junction held 10 bases outside the gene matches. The CDR3 sequence is 16 residues long. For the CDR3, the DNA is TGCGCCAGCAGCCAACCGGCCGGGACAGGGGTCGGCGAGCAGTACTTC. This sequence encodes CASSQPAGTGVGEQYF.

The CDR3, as DNA: TGCGCCAGCACAGGGAGCCCATCCTACGAGCAGTACTTC. Amino acids: CASTGSPSYEQYF. The rearrangement uses TRBV5-1 and TRBJ2-7, with D possibly being TRBD1 or TRBD2 (5 bases each). The CDR3 loop spans 13 amino acids. The V end was cut by 6 bases, the J end by 1 base, with 11 bases between. Per germline, CDR1 SGHRS and CDR2 YFSETQ.

V and J are TRBV7-9 and TRBJ2-3; no reliable D call. The CDR3 is 13 amino acids. Trimming shortened V by 3 bases and J by 2 bases, and 6 bases separated the two germline ends. Per germline, CDR1 SEHNR and CDR2 FQNEAQ (reference sequence). CDR3 nucleotide sequence: TGTGCCAGCAGCTTTGAGTACACAGATACGCAGTATTTT. It translates to CASSFEYTDTQYF.

The chain carries TRBV27 and TRBJ1-2, with no clear D. The germline V gene encodes CDR1 MNHEY and CDR2 SMNVEV (reference sequence). This CDR3 has 15 amino acids. V was shortened by 11 bases and J by 5 bases, with 24 bases between the two germline ends. CDR3 sequence reads: CAACARGQEAYGYTF. The CDR3, as DNA: TGTGCCGCATGTGCCCGTGGTCAGGAGGCTTATGGCTACACCTTC.

The rearrangement links TRBV5-1 to TRBJ2-1, with unresolved D. The V end lost 4 bases, the J end lost 8 bases, and 10 bases lay between the germline ends. Germline assignment: CDR1 SGHRS and CDR2 YFSETQ. The length of the CDR3 is 12 residues. CDR3: CASSVSRYEQFF. The CDR3 nucleotides read TGCGCCAGCAGCGTTAGTAGATATGAGCAGTTCTTC.

CDR3 nucleotides: TGTGTCAGAAGCGACAGGGCTGGTGAGCAGTTCTTC. Protein sequence: CVRSDRAGEQFF. This chain links TRBV7-5 with TRBJ2-1; the table's D call, TRBD1, was not checked against the DNA. TRBV7-5 is tagged as a pseudogene. There are 12 residues in the CDR3.

The chain joins TRBV2 to TRBJ1-2; D is ambiguous. CDR1 and CDR2 (germline): SNHLY, FYNNEI. The CDR3 sequence is 10 residues long. V was cut by 3 bases and J by 7 bases, with 3 bases left in between. CDR3 DNA sequence: TGTGCCAGCAGTGAGGGTGGCTACACCTTC. Amino acid sequence: CASSEGGYTF.

This clone has just one count. The CDR3 DNA follows: TGTGCCAGCAGCCTCTACACGTACACTGAAGCTTTCTTT. Amino acid sequence: CASSLYTYTEAFF. This chain joins TRBV7-3 and TRBJ1-1, with unresolved D. The CDR3 has 13 residues. Germline V gene sequence: CDR1 SGHTA, CDR2 FQGTGA. V dropped 5 bases and J dropped 3 bases, with 10 bases sitting between them. The variable domain in full, with the rest retrieved from reference TRBV7-3 and TRBJ1-1, is GAGVSQTPSNKVTEKGKYVELRCDPISGHTALYWYRQSLGQGPEFLIYFQGTGAADDSGLPNDRFFAVRPEGSVSTLKIQRTERGDSAVYLCASSLYTYTEAFFGQGTRLTVV.

The rearrangement joins TRBV7-9 to TRBJ2-5; the D gene is possibly TRBD2 (6 bases). Germline V gene sequence: CDR1 SEHNR, CDR2 FQNEAQ (reference sequence). The CDR3 totals 14 residues. Deletions cut 3 bases from V and 4 bases from J, with 12 bases between. The CDR3 sequence is CASSFSGRPETQYF. In DNA, the CDR3 is TGTGCCAGCAGCTTCAGCGGGCGACCAGAGACCCAGTACTTC.

This chain joins TRBV27 and TRBJ1-5, with D hard to call. The CDR3 has 14 residues. Trimming took off 4 bases at V and 4 bases at J, with 11 bases between the two ends. In germline, CDR1 is MNHEY, CDR2 SMNVEV (reference sequence). The CDR3 sequence: CASSSLPGNQPQHF. CDR3 coding DNA: TGTGCCAGCAGTTCCCTCCCGGGGAATCAGCCCCAGCATTTT.

The V gene is TRBV9, the J gene TRBJ2-7; D is ambiguous. CDR1 is SGDLS and CDR2 is YYNGEE in the germline V gene. This CDR3 has 14 residues. The V gene lost 0 bases and the J gene lost 4 bases, with 11 bases spanning the gap. CDR3 region: CASSVGYGPYEQYF. The CDR3 DNA is TGTGCCAGCAGCGTAGGTTACGGCCCTTACGAGCAGTACTTC.